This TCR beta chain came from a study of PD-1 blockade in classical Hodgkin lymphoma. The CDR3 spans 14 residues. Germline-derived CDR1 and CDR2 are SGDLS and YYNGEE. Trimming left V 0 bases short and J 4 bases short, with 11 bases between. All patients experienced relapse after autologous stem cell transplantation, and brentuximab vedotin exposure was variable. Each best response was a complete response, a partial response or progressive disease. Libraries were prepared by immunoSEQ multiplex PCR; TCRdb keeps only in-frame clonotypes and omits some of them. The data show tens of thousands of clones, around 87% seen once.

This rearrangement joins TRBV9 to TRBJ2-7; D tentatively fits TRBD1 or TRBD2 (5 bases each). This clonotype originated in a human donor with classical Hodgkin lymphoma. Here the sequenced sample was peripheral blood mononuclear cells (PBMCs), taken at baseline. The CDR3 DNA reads TGTGCCAGCAGCGTAGGGGGGTCAGGGTACGAGCAGTACTTC. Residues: CASSVGGSGYEQYF. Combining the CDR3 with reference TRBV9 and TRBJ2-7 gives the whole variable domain DSGVTQTPKHLITATGQRVTLRCSPRSGDLSVYWYQQSLDQGLQFLIQYYNGEERAKGNILERFSAQQFPDLHSELNLSSLELGDSALYFCASSVGGSGYEQYFGPGTRLTVT.